This T cell receptor (beta chain) appears in the sequencing data of a study of cytomegalovirus exposure and HLA in healthy donors. This CDR3 region has 13 residues. The V gene's germline CDR1 is SGHVS and CDR2 FQNEAQ. V was shortened by 5 bases and J by 5 bases, with 9 bases between the two germline ends. Study outcomes and limitations: A missense DCLRE1C variant was associated with V- and J-gene trimming of TCR beta chains in a later analysis, and an independent cohort replicated the association. Accurate prediction of HLA-A and HLA-B alleles (for most subjects) was reportedly achieved from TCR beta sequences.

PCR involved 60 Vbeta and 13 Jbeta primers. Method: immunoSEQ multiplex PCR; TCRdb's copy keeps in-frame clones and lacks some. The sample records approximately 100,000 clones, 80% being singletons. At the time of sampling, donors were nominally healthy, though unrecorded immune exposures were likely. In the case of this clone: What it recognizes is unknown.

Sequences were obtained from PBMCs. The rearrangement links TRBV7-8 to TRBJ2-2; D is unclear. This receptor was obtained from a man in his late teens or twenties in good health and CMV-seronegative. The CDR3 sequence is CASSLTGTGELFF. CDR3 sequence (DNA): TGTGCCAGCAGCCTTACCGGTACCGGGGAGCTGTTTTTT.